The text below deals with one T cell receptor beta chain. Its cognate antigen is unknown. The entry originates in a study of cytomegalovirus exposure and HLA in healthy donors. About the research overall: In an early release, HLA-typed donors contributed about 80 million unique TCR sequences. Most donors, 70% to 85% of a few hundred genotyped, fell in the Caucasian-associated ancestry cluster.

Study-wide results and caveats: Likely technical artifact: a cluster of highly shared sequence variants.

CDR1 is ENHRY, CDR2 SYGVKD, per germline. This CDR3 is 15 amino acids long. Primers: 60 Vbeta forward and 13 Jbeta reverse. Per the study methods: A follow-up analysis tallied around 80 million unique TCR beta chains, about 11 million shared. Assay: immunoSEQ multiplex PCR; the TCRdb copy retains only in-frame clones and omits some. V and J calls and clone size follow that table, whereas D and trimming were derived from the DNA. Of roughly 150,000 clones listed, approximately 88% are singletons. The clonotype comes from a young man in good health and CMV-seronegative. Sample: PBMCs. The chain has TRBV10-3 and TRBJ2-5, with D maybe TRBD2 (6 bases). The J call is doubtful: the DNA matches TRBJ2-7 better. Here the CDR3 reads CAIGNGGEVSYEQYF. CDR3 DNA: TGTGCCATCGGAAACGGAGGGGAGGTCTCCTACGAGCAGTACTTC.